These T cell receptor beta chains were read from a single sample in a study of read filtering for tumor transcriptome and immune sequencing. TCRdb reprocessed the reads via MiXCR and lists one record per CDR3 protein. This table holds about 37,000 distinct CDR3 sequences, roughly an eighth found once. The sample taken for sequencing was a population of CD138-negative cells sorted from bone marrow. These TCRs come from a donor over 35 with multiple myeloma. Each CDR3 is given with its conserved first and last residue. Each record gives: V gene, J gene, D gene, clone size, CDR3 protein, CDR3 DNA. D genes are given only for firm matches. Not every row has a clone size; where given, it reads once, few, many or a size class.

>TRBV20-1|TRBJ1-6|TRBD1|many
CSVWEGQANSPLHF
TGCAGTGTATGGGAGGGACAGGCCAATTCACCCCTCCACTTT
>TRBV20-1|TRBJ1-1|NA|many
CSARTVLSMTTSRGNTEAFF
TGCAGTGCTAGAACAGTTTTAAGTATGACAACCTCGAGGGGGAACACTGAAGCTTTCTTT
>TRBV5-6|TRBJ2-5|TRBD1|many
CASTPGQGIQETQYF
TGTGCCAGCACCCCGGGACAGGGGATCCAAGAGACCCAGTACTTC
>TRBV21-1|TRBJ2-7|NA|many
CASSKDEDLGYEQYF
TGTGCCAGCAGCAAAGACGAGGACCTTGGCTACGAGCAGTACTTC
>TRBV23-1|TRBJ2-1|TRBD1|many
CASSQSLGTGPYNEQFF
TGCGCCAGCAGTCAATCGCTGGGGACAGGGCCCTACAATGAGCAGTTCTTC
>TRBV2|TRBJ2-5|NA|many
CASSEDQGGQETQYF
TGTGCCAGCAGTGAAGACCAGGGCGGCCAAGAGACCCAGTACTTC
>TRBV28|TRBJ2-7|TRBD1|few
CASSFYRGQGFSYEQYF
TGTGCCAGCAGTTTCTACAGGGGACAGGGATTCTCCTACGAGCAGTACTTC
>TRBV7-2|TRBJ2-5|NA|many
CASSSAGTSRLGETQYF
TGTGCCAGCAGCTCCGCCGGGACCAGTCGACTGGGGGAGACCCAGTACTTC
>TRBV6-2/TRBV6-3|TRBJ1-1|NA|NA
CAAGSRAGTEAFF
TGTGCCGCCGGCTCCAGGGCGGGGACTGAAGCTTTCTTT
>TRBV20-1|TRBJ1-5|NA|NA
CSATTGSNQPQHF
TGCAGTGCTACCACAGGGAGCAATCAGCCCCAGCATTTT
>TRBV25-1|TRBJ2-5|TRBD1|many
CASSVPGQTQETQYF
TGTGCCAGCAGTGTACCGGGACAGACCCAAGAGACCCAGTACTTC
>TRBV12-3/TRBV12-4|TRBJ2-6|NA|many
CASSLWEAGANVLTF
TGTGCCAGCAGTCTGTGGGAAGCTGGGGCCAACGTCCTGACTTTC
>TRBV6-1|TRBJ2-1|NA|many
CASWGRGHNEQFF
TGTGCCAGCTGGGGGAGAGGTCACAATGAGCAGTTCTTC
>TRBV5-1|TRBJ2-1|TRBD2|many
CASSSDQTSGYNEQFF
TGCGCCAGCAGCTCCGACCAGACTAGCGGGTACAATGAGCAGTTCTTC
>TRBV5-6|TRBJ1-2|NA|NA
CASTQRKWPYGYTF
TGTGCCAGCACCCAAAGGAAGTGGCCCTATGGCTACACCTTC
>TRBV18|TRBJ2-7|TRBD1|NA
CASTSEGRGFEQYF
TGTGCCAGCACATCCGAGGGCAGGGGGTTCGAGCAGTACTTC
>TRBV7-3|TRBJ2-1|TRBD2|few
CASSLRGSGMWQYNEQFF
TGTGCCAGCAGCCTGAGGGGTAGCGGGATGTGGCAATACAATGAGCAGTTCTTC
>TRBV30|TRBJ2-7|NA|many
CAWSVGYTTLDYEQYF
TGTGCCTGGAGTGTTGGTTACACCACCCTTGATTACGAGCAGTACTTC
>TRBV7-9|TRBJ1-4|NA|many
CASSEGAEKLFF
TGTGCCAGCAGTGAAGGGGCTGAAAAACTGTTTTTT
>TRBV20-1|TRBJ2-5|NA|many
CSARFGETQYF
TGCAGTGCCCGATTCGGGGAGACCCAGTACTTC
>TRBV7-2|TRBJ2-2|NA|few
CASSPSGNTGELFF
TGTGCCAGCAGCCCGAGCGGAAACACCGGGGAGCTGTTTTTT
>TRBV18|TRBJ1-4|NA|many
CASSPELSPRYEKLFF
TGTGCCAGCTCACCAGAATTGTCGCCGAGATATGAAAAACTGTTTTTT
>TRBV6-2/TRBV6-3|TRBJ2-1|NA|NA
CASSKYNRDYNEQFF
TGTGCCAGCAGTAAGTACAACAGGGATTACAATGAGCAGTTCTTC
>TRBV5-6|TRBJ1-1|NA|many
CASSSTGSRTEAFF
TGTGCCAGCAGCTCCACAGGGTCTCGCACTGAAGCTTTCTTT
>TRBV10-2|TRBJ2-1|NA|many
CASKGSRGETYNEQFF
TGCGCCAGCAAAGGGTCAAGGGGGGAAACCTACAATGAGCAGTTCTTC
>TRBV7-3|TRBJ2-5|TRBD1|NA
CASSSTGAETQYF
TGTGCCAGCAGTTCGACAGGGGCAGAGACCCAGTACTTC
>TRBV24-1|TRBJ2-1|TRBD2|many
CATSAGGSYNEQFF
TGTGCCACCTCCGCGGGAGGCTCCTACAATGAGCAGTTCTTC
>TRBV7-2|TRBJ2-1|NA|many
CASSLMQVEQFF
TGTGCCAGCAGCTTAATGCAGGTTGAGCAGTTCTTC
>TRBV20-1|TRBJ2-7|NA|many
CSATMPLGGNYEQYF
TGCAGTGCGACCATGCCTTTGGGCGGAAACTACGAGCAGTACTTC
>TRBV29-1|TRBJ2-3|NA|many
CSVDRFIPTDTQYF
TGCAGCGTTGACAGGTTCATCCCCACAGATACGCAGTATTTT
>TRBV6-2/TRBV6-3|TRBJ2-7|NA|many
CASSTRRRGSDEQYF
TGTGCCAGCAGCACACGCCGGCGAGGGAGTGACGAGCAGTACTTC
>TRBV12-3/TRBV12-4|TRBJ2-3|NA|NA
CASSSTGYTDTQYF
TGTGCCAGCAGTTCCACAGGGTACACAGATACGCAGTATTTT
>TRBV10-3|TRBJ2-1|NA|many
CAIMAQKNEQFF
TGTGCCATCATGGCACAGAAGAATGAGCAGTTCTTC
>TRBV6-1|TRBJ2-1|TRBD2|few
CASSVLLAGNEQFF
TGTGCCAGCAGTGTCTTGTTAGCGGGAAATGAGCAGTTCTTC
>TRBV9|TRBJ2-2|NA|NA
CASSSRLQRDGLAGELFF
TGTGCCAGCAGCTCGAGACTACAGCGCGACGGACTCGCCGGGGAGCTGTTTTTT
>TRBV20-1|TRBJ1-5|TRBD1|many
CSATRVDRENQPQHF
TGCAGTGCTACACGGGTGGACAGGGAAAATCAGCCCCAGCATTTT
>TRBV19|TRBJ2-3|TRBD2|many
CASSIGGRAQDTQYF
TGTGCCAGTAGTATAGGCGGGAGGGCCCAGGATACGCAGTATTTT
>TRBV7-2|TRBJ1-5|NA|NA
CASSLGARDNQPQHF
TGTGCCAGCAGCTTAGGCGCCCGGGACAATCAGCCCCAGCATTTT
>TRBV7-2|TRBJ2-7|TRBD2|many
CASSLLGLASYEQYF
TGTGCCAGCAGCTTATTGGGACTAGCCTCCTACGAGCAGTACTTC
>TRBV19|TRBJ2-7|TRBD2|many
CASSAWTSGQYEQYF
TGTGCCAGTAGTGCCTGGACTAGCGGACAATACGAGCAGTACTTC
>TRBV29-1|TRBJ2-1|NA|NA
CSVPQSNEQFF
TGCAGCGTTCCACAGTCTAATGAGCAGTTCTTC
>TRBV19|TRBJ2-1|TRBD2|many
CAILAGVRSHNEQFF
TGTGCCATACTAGCGGGAGTTCGATCCCACAATGAGCAGTTCTTC
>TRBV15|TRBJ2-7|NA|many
CATSRGLGEQYF
TGTGCCACCAGCAGAGGCCTTGGCGAGCAGTACTTC
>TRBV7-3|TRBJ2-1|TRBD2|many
CASSLAGDSTYNEQFF
TGTGCCAGCAGCCTCGCGGGGGACTCAACCTACAATGAGCAGTTCTTC
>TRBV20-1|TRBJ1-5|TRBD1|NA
CSAARTGGGGNQPQHF
TGCAGTGCGGCCCGGACAGGCGGGGGGGGGAATCAGCCCCAGCATTTT
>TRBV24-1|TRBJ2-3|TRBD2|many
CATSDSGLAGEQDTQYF
TGTGCCACCAGTGATTCGGGACTAGCGGGAGAACAAGATACGCAGTATTTT
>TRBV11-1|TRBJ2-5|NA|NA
CASSFGGVKETQYF
TGTGCCAGCAGCTTCGGCGGTGTTAAAGAGACCCAGTACTTC
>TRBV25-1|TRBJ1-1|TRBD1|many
CASSARQGVTEAFF
TGTGCCAGCAGTGCTAGACAGGGGGTTACTGAAGCTTTCTTT
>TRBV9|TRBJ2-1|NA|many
CASSVEGGSYNEQFF
TGTGCCAGCAGCGTAGAAGGGGGCTCCTACAATGAGCAGTTCTTC
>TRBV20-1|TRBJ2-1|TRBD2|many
CSAGGGNYNEQFF
TGCAGTGCCGGGGGGGGAAACTACAATGAGCAGTTCTTC
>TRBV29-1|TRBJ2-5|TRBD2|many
CSVSPLAARWEETQYF
TGCAGCGTCTCCCCACTAGCGGCCCGTTGGGAAGAGACCCAGTACTTC
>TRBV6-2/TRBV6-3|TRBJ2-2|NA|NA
CASLDQVNTGELFF
TGTGCCAGCTTGGACCAGGTTAACACCGGGGAGCTGTTTTTT
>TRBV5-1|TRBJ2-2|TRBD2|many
CASSLGEGKNTGELFF
TGCGCCAGCAGCTTGGGGGAGGGGAAGAACACCGGGGAGCTGTTTTTT
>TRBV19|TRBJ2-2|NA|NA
CARKAGELFF
TGTGCCAGAAAGGCGGGGGAGCTGTTTTTT
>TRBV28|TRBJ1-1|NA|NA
CASTPRYGAEAFF
TGTGCCAGCACCCCGAGGTATGGGGCTGAAGCTTTCTTT
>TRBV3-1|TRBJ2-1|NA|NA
CASSQGPLGSIEQFF
TGTGCCAGCAGCCAAGGACCCCTAGGTAGCATTGAGCAGTTCTTC
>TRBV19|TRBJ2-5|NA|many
CASSIDPLAPQYF
TGTGCCAGTAGTATAGACCCTCTAGCCCCCCAGTACTTC
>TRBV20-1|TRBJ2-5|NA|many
CSAQTEGWETQYF
TGCAGTGCTCAAACGGAGGGCTGGGAGACCCAGTACTTC
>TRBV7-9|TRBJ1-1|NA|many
CASSFLGHTEAFF
TGTGCCAGCAGCTTTTTAGGTCACACTGAAGCTTTCTTT